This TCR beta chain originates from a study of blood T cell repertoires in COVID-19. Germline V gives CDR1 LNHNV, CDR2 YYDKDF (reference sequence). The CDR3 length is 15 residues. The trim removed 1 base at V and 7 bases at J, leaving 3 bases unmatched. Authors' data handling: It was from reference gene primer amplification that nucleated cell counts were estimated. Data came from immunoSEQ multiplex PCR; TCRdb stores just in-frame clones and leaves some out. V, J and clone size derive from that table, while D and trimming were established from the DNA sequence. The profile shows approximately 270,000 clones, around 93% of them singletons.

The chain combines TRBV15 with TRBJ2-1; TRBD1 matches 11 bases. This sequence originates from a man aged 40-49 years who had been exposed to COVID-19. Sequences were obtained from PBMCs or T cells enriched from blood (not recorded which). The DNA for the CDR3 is TGTGCCACCAGCAGAGGGACAGGGGGCGAAAATGAGCAGTTCTTC. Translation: CATSRGTGGENEQFF.